This T cell receptor beta chain was sequenced during a study of blood T cell repertoires in COVID-19. Study information: COVID-19 samples collected from the United States, Italy and Spain covered acute and convalescent phases. The analysed material was cDNA or gDNA that came from T cells, B-cell-depleted T cells, or PBMCs.

Original handling: Amplifying reference gene primers gave estimates of nucleated cell counts. Data came from immunoSEQ multiplex PCR; TCRdb stores just in-frame clones and leaves some out. That table supplies the V and J calls and clone size; D and trimming were determined from the DNA. The sample lists about 97,000 clones, approximately 91% seen once, with roughly 4.3% in the top ten. Germline lookup yields CDR1 KGHSH and CDR2 LQKENI. J was trimmed by 7 bases and V by 4 bases; bases with no gene match: 4. The CDR3 extends over 13 amino acids. The specimen was peripheral blood. V and J are TRBV18 and TRBJ2-1, with 7 bases aligning to TRBD1. The clonotype comes from a man between 18 and 35 years old with acute or convalescent COVID-19. The CDR3 is CASSRDRVNEQFF. CDR3 coding DNA: TGTGCCAGCTCACGAGACAGGGTTAATGAGCAGTTCTTC.